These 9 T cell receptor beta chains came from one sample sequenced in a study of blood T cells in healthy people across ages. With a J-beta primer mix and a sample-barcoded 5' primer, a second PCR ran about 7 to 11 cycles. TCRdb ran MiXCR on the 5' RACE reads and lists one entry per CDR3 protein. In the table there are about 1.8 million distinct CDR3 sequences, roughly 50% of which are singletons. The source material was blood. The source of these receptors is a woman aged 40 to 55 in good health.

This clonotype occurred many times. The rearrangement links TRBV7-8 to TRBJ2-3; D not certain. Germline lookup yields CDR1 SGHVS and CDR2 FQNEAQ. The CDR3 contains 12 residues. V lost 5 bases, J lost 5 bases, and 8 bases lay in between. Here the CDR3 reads CASSTHLDTQYF. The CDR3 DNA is TGTGCCAGCAGCACGCACTTAGATACGCAGTATTTT.

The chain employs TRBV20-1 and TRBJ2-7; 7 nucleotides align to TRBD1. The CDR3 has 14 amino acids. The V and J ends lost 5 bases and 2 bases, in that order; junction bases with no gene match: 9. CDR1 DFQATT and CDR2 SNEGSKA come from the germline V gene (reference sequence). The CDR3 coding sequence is TGCAGTGCTTCCCCCGGGGACAGAACCTACGAGCAGTACTTC. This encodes CSASPGDRTYEQYF.

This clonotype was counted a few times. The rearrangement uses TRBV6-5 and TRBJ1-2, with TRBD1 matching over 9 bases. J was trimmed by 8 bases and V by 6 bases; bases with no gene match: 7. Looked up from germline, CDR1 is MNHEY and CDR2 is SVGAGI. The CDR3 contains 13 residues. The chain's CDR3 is CASRQQGAGGYTF. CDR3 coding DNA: TGTGCCAGCAGACAACAGGGGGCAGGAGGCTACACCTTC.

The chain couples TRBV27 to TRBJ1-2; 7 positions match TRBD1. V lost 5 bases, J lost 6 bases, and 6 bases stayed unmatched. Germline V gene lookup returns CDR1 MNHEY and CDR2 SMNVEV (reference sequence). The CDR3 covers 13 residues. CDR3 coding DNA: TGTGCCAGCAGTACACCAGGGGGAGATGGCTACACCTTC. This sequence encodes CASSTPGGDGYTF.

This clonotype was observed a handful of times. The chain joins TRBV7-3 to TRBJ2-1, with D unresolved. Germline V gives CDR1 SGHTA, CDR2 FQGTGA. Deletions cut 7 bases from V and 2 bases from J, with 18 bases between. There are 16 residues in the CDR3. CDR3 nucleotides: TGTGCCAGCACCCCTTCACCACCCACGGCCTACAATGAGCAGTTCTTC. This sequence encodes CASTPSPPTAYNEQFF.

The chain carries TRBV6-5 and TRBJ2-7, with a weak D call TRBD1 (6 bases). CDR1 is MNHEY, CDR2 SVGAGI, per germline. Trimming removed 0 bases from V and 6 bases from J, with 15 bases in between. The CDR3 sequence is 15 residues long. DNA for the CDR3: TGTGCCAGCAGTTACTCGGGACACCTCTTTGGCGAGCAGTACTTC. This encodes CASSYSGHLFGEQYF.

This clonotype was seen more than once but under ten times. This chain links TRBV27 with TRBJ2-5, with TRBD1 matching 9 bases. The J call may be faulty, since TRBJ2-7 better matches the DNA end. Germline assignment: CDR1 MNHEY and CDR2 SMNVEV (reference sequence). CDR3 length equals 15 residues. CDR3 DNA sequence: TGTGCCAGCAGTCCACTTACAGGGGGCCCAAACGAGCAGTACTTC. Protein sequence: CASSPLTGGPNEQYF.

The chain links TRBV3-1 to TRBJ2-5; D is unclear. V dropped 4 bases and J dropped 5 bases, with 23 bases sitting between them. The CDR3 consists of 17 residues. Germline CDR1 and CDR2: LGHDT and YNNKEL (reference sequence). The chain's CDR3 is CASSPGLQTEIVETQYF. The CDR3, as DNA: TGTGCCAGCAGCCCGGGCCTTCAAACGGAGATAGTCGAGACCCAGTACTTC.

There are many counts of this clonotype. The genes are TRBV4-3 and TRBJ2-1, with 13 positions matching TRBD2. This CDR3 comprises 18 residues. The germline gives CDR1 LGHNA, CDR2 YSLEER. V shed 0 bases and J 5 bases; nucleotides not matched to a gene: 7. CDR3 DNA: TGCGCCAGCAGCCAAGATAGCTGGACTAGCGGGAGAAACAATGAGCAGTTCTTC. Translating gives CASSQDSWTSGRNNEQFF.